This T cell receptor beta chain came from a study of response to subunit inactivated influenza vaccine. Study-wide results and limits: Every seasonal influenza vaccination brings in few new T cells, the authors suggested.

CDR1 is ENHRY, CDR2 SYGVKD, per germline. This CDR3 comprises 15 residues. V gave up 8 bases and J gave up 8 bases; unmatched junction bases: 16. This clonotype has at least ten counts. Its cognate antigen is unknown. In TCRdb, the RT-PCR reads were re-called with MiXCR into one record per CDR3 protein. This table has about 700,000 distinct CDR3 sequences, 14% appearing once. The source was PBMCs from blood, collected around two weeks before vaccination. The TCR comes from a man between 50 and 59 years old who received an inactivated influenza vaccine. The rearrangement uses TRBV10-3 and TRBJ2-3; TRBD2 matches at 7 bases. For the CDR3, the DNA is TGTGCCATCGAGGACCCTAGAGCCCGGGGGGTTACGCAGTATTTT. It encodes CAIEDPRARGVTQYF.